The text below deals with one T cell receptor beta chain. The sample has other DNA sequences that encode this CDR3 too. Germline-derived CDR1 and CDR2 are SQVTM and ANQGSEA. The CDR3 runs to 17 residues. With V trimmed by 8 bases and J by 0 bases, 8 bases remained unmatched. Enrollment of patients from Seattle took place during active infection, with longitudinal follow-up. Generated by immunoSEQ multiplex PCR, the TCRdb table keeps only in-frame clones and is missing some. Among under 65,000 clones, 87% were seen once, and the ten largest hold under 7.5%. The record originates from a study of blood T cell repertoires in COVID-19. Whole-study context: PBMCs, B-cell-depleted T cells, or T cells provided the cDNA or gDNA that made up the material.

This TCR derives from a woman in her sixties with COVID-19, enrolled during active disease. The chain has TRBV29-1 and TRBJ2-1; 15 nucleotides agree with TRBD2. The sequenced sample consisted of peripheral blood. In nucleotides, the CDR3 is TGCAGCACCAGAGGACTAGCGGGAGGGAGCTCCTACAATGAGCAGTTCTTC. Translated, it gives CSTRGLAGGSSYNEQFF.